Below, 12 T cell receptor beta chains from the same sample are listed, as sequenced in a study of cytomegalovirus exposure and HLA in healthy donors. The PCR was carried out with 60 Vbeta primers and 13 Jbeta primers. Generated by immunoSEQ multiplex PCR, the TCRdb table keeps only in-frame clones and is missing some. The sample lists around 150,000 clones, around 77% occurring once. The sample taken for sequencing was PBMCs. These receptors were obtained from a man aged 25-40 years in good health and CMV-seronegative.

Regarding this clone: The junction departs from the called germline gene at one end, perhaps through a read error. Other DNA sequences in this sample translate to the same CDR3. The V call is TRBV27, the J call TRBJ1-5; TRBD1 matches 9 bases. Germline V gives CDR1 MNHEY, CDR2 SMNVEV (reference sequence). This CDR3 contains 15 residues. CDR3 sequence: CASSYGTGSNQPQHF. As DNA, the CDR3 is TGTGCCAGCAGTTACGGGACAGGGAGCAATCAGCCCCAGCACTTT.

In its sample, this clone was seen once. The CDR3 coding sequence is TGTGCCAGCAGTTACTCGAGCAGAGCAGGGAACATTCAGTACTTC. Translating it yields CASSYSSRAGNIQYF. The rearrangement uses TRBV6-5 and TRBJ2-4; TRBD1 is a possible D gene (5 bases). Looked up from germline, CDR1 is MNHEY and CDR2 is SVGAGI. V shed 0 bases and J shed 7 bases, with 13 bases lying between them. The CDR3 extends over 15 amino acids.

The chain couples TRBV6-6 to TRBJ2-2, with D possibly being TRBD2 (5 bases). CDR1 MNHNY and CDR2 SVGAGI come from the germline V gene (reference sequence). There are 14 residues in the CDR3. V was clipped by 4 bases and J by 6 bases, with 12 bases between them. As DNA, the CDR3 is TGTGCCAGCAGTTCGCCCCGGGGATCCGGGGAGCTGTTTTTT. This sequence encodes CASSSPRGSGELFF.

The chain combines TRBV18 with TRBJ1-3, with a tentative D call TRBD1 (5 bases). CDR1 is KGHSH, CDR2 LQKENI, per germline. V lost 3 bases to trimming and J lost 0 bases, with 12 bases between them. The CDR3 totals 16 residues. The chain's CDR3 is CASSPQDTASGNTIYF. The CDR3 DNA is TGTGCCAGCTCACCTCAGGACACCGCCTCTGGAAACACCATATATTTT.

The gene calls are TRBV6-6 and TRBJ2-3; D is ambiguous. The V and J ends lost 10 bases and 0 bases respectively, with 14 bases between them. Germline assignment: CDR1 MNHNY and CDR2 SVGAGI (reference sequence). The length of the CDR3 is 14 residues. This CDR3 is CATSEPESTDTQYF. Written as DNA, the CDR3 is TGTGCCACCTCAGAGCCGGAGAGCACAGATACGCAGTATTTT.

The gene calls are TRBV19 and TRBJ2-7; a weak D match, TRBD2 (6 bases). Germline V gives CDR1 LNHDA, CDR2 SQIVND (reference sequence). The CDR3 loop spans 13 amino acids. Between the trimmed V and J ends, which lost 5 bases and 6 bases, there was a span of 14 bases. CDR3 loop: CASSVLALSEQYF. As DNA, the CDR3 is TGTGCCAGTAGTGTCCTAGCGTTATCCGAGCAGTACTTC.

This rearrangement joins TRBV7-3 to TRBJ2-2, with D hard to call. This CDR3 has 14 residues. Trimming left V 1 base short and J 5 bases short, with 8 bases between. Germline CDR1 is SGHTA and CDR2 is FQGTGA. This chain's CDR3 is CASSLMASTGELFF. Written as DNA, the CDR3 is TGTGCCAGCAGCTTAATGGCCAGTACCGGGGAGCTGTTTTTT.

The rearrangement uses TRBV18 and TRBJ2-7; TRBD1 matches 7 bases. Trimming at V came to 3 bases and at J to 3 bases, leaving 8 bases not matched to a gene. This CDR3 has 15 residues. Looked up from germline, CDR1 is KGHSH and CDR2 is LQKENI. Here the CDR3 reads CASSPRTGPLYEQYF. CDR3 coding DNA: TGTGCCAGCTCACCCCGGACAGGACCCCTCTACGAGCAGTACTTC.

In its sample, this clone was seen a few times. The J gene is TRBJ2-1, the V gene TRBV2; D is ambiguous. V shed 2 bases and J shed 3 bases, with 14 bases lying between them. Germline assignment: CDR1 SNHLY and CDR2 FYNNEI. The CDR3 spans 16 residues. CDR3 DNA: TGTGCCAGCAGTGAATTGGGCAGATCCTACTACAATGAGCAGTTCTTC. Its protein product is CASSELGRSYYNEQFF.

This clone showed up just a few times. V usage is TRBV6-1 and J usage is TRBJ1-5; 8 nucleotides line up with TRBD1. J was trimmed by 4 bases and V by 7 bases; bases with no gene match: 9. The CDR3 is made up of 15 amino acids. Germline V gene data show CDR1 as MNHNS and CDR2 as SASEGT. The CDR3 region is CASNGQGSGNQPQHF. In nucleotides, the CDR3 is TGTGCCAGCAACGGACAGGGATCGGGGAATCAGCCCCAGCATTTT.

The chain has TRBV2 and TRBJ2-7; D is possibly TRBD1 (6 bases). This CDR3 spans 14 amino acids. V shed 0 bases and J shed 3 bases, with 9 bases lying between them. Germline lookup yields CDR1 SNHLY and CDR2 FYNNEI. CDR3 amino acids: CASSEAGQGYEQYF. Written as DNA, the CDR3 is TGTGCCAGCAGTGAAGCGGGACAAGGCTACGAGCAGTACTTC. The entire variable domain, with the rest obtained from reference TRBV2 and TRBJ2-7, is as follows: EPEVTQTPSHQVTQMGQEVILRCVPISNHLYFYWYRQILGQKVEFLVSFYNNEISEKSEIFDDQFSVERPDGSNFTLKIRSTKLEDSAMYFCASSEAGQGYEQYFGPGTRLTVT.

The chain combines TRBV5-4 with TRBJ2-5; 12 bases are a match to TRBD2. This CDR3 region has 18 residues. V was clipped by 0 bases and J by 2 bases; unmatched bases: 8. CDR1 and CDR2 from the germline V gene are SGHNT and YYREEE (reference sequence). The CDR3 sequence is CASSLGRLAGGRQETQYF. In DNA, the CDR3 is TGTGCCAGCAGCTTGGGGCGGCTAGCGGGAGGGCGACAAGAGACCCAGTACTTC. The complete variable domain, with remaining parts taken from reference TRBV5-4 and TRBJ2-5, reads ETGVTQSPTHLIKTRGQQVTLRCSSQSGHNTVSWYQQALGQGPQFIFQYYREEENGRGNFPPRFSGLQFPNYSSELNVNALELDDSALYLCASSLGRLAGGRQETQYFGPGTRLLVL.